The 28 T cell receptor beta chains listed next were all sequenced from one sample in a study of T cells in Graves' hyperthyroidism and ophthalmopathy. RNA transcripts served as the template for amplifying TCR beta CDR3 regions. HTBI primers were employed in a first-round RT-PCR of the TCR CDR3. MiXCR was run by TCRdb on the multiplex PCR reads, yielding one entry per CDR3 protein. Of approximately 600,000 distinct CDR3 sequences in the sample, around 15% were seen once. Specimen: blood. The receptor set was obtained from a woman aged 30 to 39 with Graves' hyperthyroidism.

The CDR3 reads CSARIGGGETQYF. The DNA of the CDR3 is TGCAGTGCTAGGATCGGCGGGGGTGAGACCCAGTACTTC. The J gene is TRBJ2-5, the V gene TRBV20-1, with 7 bases identical to TRBD2. The CDR3 sequence is 13 residues long. Germline CDR1 and CDR2: DFQATT and SNEGSKA (reference sequence). V lost 3 bases to trimming and J lost 5 bases; unmatched junction nucleotides: 6.

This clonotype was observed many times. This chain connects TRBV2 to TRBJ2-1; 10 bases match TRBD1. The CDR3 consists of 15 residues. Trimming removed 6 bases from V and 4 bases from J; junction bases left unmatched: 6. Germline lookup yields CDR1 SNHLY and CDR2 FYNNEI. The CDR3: CASSAGTGAYNEQFF. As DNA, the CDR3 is TGTGCCAGCAGCGCCGGGACAGGGGCTTACAATGAGCAGTTCTTC.

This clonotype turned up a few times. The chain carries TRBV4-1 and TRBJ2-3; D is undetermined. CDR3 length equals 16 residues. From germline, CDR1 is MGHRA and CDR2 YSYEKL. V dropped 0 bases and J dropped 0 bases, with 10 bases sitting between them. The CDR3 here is CASSQDSGFSTDTQYF. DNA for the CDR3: TGCGCCAGCAGCCAAGATTCCGGGTTTAGCACAGATACGCAGTATTTT.

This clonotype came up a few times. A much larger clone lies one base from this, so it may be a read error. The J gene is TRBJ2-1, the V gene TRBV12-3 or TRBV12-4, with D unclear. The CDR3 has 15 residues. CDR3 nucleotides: TGTGCCAGCAGTTTAGGGGTCACATCCTACAATGAGCAGCTCTTC. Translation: CASSLGVTSYNEQLF.

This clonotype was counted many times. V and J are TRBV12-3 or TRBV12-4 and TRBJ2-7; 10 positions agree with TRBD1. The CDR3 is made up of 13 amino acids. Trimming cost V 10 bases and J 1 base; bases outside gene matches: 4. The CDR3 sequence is CATRDRGSYEQYF. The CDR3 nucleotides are TGTGCCACCCGGGACAGGGGTTCCTACGAGCAGTACTTC.

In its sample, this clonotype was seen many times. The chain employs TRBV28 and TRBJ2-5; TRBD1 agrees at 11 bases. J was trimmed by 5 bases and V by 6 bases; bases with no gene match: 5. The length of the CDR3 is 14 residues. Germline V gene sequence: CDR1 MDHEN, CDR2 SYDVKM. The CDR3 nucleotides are TGTGCCAGCAGGTCGGGACAGGGGGTGGAGACCCAGTACTTC. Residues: CASRSGQGVETQYF.

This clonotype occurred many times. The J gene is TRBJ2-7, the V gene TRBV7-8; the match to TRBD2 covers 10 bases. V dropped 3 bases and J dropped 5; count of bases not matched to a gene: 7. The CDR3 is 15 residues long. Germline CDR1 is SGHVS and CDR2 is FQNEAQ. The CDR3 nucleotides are TGTGCCAGCAGCTTTTTAGGGACTAGCGTACACGAGCAGTACTTC. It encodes CASSFLGTSVHEQYF.

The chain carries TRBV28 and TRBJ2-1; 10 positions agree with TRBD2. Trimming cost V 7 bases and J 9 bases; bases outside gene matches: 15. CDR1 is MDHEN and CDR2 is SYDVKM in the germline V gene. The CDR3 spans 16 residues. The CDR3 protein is CASTPPGLASLGEQFF. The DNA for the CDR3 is TGTGCCAGCACCCCCCCGGGACTAGCGAGTTTGGGTGAGCAGTTCTTC. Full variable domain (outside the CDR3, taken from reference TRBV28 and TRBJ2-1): DVKVTQSSRYLVKRTGEKVFLECVQDMDHENMFWYRQDPGLGLRLIYFSYDVKMKEKGDIPEGYSVSREKKERFSLILESASTNQTSMYLCASTPPGLASLGEQFFGPGTRLTVL.

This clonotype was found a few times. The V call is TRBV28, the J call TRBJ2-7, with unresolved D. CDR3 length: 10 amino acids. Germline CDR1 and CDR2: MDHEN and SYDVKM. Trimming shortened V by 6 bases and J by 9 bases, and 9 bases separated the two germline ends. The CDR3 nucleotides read TGTGCCAGCAGACAAGGTGTGCAGTACTTC. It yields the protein CASRQGVQYF.

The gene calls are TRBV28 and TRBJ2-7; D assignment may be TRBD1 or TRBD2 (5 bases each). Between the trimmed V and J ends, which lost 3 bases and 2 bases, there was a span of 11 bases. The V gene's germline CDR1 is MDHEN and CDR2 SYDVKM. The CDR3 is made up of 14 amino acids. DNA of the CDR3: TGTGCCAGCAGTTTTGTACAGGAGGCCTACGAGCAGTACTTC. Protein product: CASSFVQEAYEQYF.

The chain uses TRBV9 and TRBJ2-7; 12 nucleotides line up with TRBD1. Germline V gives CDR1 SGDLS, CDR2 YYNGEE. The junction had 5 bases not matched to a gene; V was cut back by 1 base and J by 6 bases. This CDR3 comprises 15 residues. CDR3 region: CASSVSGTGGLEQYF. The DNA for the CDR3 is TGTGCCAGCAGCGTATCCGGGACAGGGGGCCTCGAGCAGTACTTC.

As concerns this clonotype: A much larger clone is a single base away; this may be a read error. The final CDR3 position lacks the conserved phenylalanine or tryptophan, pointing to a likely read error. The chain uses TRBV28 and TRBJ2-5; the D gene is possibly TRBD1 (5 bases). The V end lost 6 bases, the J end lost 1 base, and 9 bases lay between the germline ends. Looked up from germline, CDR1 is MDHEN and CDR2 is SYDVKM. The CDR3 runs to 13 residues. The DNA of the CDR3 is TGTGCCAGCAGACACAGGAGCCAAGAGACCCAGTACCTC. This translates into CASRHRSQETQYL.

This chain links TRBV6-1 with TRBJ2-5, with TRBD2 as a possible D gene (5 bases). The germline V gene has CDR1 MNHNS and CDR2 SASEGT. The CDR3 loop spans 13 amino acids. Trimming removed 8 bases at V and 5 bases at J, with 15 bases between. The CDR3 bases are TGTGCCAGCGGCCCCTTTGGCGGGGAGACCCAGTACTTC. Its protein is CASGPFGGETQYF.

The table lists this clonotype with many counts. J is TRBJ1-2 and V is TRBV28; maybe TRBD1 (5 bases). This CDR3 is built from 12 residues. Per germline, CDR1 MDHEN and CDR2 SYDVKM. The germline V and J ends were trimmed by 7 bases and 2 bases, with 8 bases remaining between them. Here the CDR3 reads CASNWGNYGYTF. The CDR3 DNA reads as TGTGCCAGCAATTGGGGGAACTATGGCTACACCTTC.

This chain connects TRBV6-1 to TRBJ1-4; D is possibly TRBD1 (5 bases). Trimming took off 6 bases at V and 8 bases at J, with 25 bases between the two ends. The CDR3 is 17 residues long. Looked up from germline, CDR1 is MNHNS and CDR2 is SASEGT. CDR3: CASRPRGVGAVGEKLFF. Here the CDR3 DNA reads TGTGCCAGCAGACCTCGTGGAGTAGGGGCGGTGGGAGAAAAACTGTTTTTT.

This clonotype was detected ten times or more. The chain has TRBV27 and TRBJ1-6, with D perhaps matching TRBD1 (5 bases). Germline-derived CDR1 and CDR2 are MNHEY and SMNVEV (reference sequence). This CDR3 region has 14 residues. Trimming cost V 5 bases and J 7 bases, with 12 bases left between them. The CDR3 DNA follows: TGTGCCAGCAGTATGGCAGGGTTGAATTCACCCCTCCACTTT. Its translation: CASSMAGLNSPLHF.

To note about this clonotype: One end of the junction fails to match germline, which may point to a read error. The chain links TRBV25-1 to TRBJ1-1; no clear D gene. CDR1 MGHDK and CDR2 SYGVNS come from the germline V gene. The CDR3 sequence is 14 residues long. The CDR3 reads CASSEGFVNTGAFF. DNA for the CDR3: TGTGCCAGCAGTGAAGGGTTCGTGAACACTGGAGCTTTCTTT.

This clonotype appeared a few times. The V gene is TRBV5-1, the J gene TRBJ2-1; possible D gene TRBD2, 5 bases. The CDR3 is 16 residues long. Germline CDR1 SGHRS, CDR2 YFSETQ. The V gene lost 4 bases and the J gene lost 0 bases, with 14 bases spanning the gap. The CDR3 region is CASSLTPTSSYNEQFF. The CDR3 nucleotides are TGCGCCAGCAGCCTGACTCCTACTAGCTCCTACAATGAGCAGTTCTTC.

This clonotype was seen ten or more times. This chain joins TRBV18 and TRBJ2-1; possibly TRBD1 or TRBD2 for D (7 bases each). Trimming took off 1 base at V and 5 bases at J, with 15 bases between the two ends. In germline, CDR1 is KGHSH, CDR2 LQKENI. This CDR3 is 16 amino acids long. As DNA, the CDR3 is TGTGCCAGCTCACCACTCAGGGGGAGCGGGAACAATGAGCAGTTCTTC. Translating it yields CASSPLRGSGNNEQFF.

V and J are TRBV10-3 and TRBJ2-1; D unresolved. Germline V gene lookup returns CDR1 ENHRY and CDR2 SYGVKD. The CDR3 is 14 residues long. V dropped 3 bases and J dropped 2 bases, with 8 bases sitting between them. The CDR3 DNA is TGTGCCATCAGTGACGACGGTACCTACAATGAGCAGTTCTTC. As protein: CAISDDGTYNEQFF.

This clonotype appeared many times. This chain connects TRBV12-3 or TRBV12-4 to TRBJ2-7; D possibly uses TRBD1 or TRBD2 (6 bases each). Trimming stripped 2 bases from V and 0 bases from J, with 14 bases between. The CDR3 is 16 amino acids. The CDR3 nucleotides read TGTGCCAGCAGTTTAAGTCGGGGGCCAGCCTCCTACGAGCAGTACTTC. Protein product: CASSLSRGPASYEQYF.

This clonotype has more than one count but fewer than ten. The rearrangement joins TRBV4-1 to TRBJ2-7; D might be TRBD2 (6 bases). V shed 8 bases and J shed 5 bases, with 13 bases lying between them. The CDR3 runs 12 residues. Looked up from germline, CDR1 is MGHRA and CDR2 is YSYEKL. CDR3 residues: CASSGVEDEQYF. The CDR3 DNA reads TGCGCCAGCTCGGGGGTGGAGGACGAGCAGTACTTC.

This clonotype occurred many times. DNA of the CDR3: TGTGCCAGCAGCTTATTGATCGAGCAGTACTTC. Protein product: CASSLLIEQYF. This rearrangement joins TRBV11-2 to TRBJ2-7; D unclear. The length of the CDR3 is 11 residues. Germline values: CDR1 SGHAT, CDR2 FQNNGV. With 2 bases removed from V and 6 bases from J, the gap between germline ends came to 5 bases.

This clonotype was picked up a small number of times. The CDR3 protein is CASSSATDSGANVLTF. In DNA form, the CDR3 reads TGCGCCAGCAGCTCGGCTACAGACTCTGGGGCCAACGTCCTGACTTTC. V and J are TRBV5-1 and TRBJ2-6; D is undetermined. Trimming removed 3 bases at V and 0 bases at J, with 10 bases between. The V gene's germline CDR1 is SGHRS and CDR2 YFSETQ. The CDR3 consists of 16 residues. Together with reference TRBV5-1 and TRBJ2-6, the CDR3 gives the full variable domain: KAGVTQTPRYLIKTRGQQVTLSCSPISGHRSVSWYQQTPGQGLQFLFEYFSETQRNKGNFPGRFSGRQFSNSRSEMNVSTLELGDSALYLCASSSATDSGANVLTFGAGSRLTVL.

The CDR3 protein is CATSPSDPGSTQYF. In nucleotides, the CDR3 is TGTGCCACCAGTCCTTCGGATCCAGGGTCGACCCAGTACTTC. V is TRBV24-1 and J is TRBJ2-5, with D perhaps matching TRBD1 (5 bases). V shed 6 bases and J shed 7 bases, with 17 bases lying between them. Germline V CDR1 and CDR2: KGHDR, SFDVKD. CDR3 length equals 14 residues.

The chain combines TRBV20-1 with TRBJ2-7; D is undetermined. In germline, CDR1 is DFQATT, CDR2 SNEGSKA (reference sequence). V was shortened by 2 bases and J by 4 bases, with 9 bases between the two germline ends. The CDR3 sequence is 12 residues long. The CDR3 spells CSARSHRYEQYF. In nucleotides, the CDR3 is TGCAGTGCTAGATCCCACCGTTACGAGCAGTACTTC.

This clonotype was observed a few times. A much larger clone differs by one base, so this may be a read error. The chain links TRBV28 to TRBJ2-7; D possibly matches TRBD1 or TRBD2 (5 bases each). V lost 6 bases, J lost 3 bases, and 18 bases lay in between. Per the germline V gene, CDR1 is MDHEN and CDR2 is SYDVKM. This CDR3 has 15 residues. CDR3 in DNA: TGTGCCAGCAGCCGGACCGGGGCAGGGCTCTACGAGCAGTACTTC. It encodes CASSRTGAGLYEQYF.

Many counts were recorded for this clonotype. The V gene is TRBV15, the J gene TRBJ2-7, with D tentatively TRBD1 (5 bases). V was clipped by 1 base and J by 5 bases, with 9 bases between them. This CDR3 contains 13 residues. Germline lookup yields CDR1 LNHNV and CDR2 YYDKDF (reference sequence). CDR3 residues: CATSRVTGNEQYF. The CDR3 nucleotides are TGTGCCACCAGCAGAGTCACAGGTAACGAGCAGTACTTC. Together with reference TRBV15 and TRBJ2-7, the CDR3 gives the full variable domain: DAMVIQNPRYQVTQFGKPVTLSCSQTLNHNVMYWYQQKSSQAPKLLFHYYDKDFNNEADTPDNFQSRRPNTSFCFLDIRSPGLGDTAMYLCATSRVTGNEQYFGPGTRLTVT.